Listed here are 24 T cell receptor beta chains from one sample, sequenced in a study of blood T cell repertoires in COVID-19. The method was immunoSEQ multiplex PCR; TCRdb's version includes in-frame clones alone and lacks a portion of them. This table has approximately 100,000 clones, approximately 92% appearing once. Material for sequencing was peripheral blood. Receptor source: a man aged 45 to 65 with active COVID-19.

The chain couples TRBV10-3 to TRBJ2-7, with D perhaps TRBD2 (7 bases). The V and J ends lost 3 bases and 3 bases respectively, with 24 bases between them. Germline values: CDR1 ENHRY, CDR2 SYGVKD. The CDR3 is 18 amino acids. This chain's CDR3 is CAISDALGGSGENYEQYF. The CDR3 DNA is TGTGCCATCAGTGATGCCCTCGGGGGGTCAGGGGAGAACTACGAGCAGTACTTC.

The chain employs TRBV28 and TRBJ2-2, with 7 bases that match TRBD2. Looked up from germline, CDR1 is MDHEN and CDR2 is SYDVKM. Unmatched junction bases numbered 8, after V lost 10 bases and J lost 6 bases. The CDR3 is 13 amino acids. For the CDR3, the DNA is TGTGCCACCCAATCGGGGGGAGCCGGGGAGCTGTTTTTT. As protein: CATQSGGAGELFF.

This sequence joins TRBV23-1 and TRBJ2-7, with D maybe TRBD1 (6 bases). TRBV23-1 qualifies as an ORF whose function is uncertain. The CDR3 has 14 residues. Trimming left V 7 bases short and J 5 bases short, with 18 bases between. CDR3 in amino acids: CASTPLQDRNEQYF. As DNA, the CDR3 is TGCGCCAGCACCCCCCTCCAGGACAGAAACGAGCAGTACTTC.

This clone occurred a few times. This chain joins TRBV11-2 and TRBJ2-7; no reliable D call. CDR3 length: 13 amino acids. V shed 3 bases and J shed 3 bases, with 9 bases lying between them. Germline V gene lookup returns CDR1 SGHAT and CDR2 FQNNGV. The CDR3 protein is CASSFGGIYEQYF. In nucleotides, the CDR3 is TGTGCCAGCAGCTTCGGCGGTATCTACGAGCAGTACTTC.

This clone was observed a single time. The rearrangement links TRBV11-3 to TRBJ2-2; TRBD2 matches at 11 bases. The CDR3 runs 16 residues. The V gene's germline CDR1 is SGHNT and CDR2 YENEEA. Trimming removed 5 bases from V and 4 bases from J; junction bases left unmatched: 6. The DNA of the CDR3 is TGTGCCAGCAGCCCGGCTAGCGGGAGGACCACCGGGGAGCTGTTTTTT. Its translation: CASSPASGRTTGELFF.

V and J are TRBV10-3 and TRBJ1-5, with TRBD1 matching 8 bases. Per the germline V gene, CDR1 is ENHRY and CDR2 is SYGVKD. The CDR3 sequence is 14 residues long. Trimming took 7 bases from V and 5 from J; bases not matched to a gene: 7. As DNA, the CDR3 is TGTGCCATCAAAGAGACAGGGGTCGATCAGCCCCAGCATTTT. Its protein product is CAIKETGVDQPQHF.

The chain carries TRBV29-1 and TRBJ1-2; 7 positions agree with TRBD1. The CDR3 covers 12 residues. Germline values: CDR1 SQVTM, CDR2 ANQGSEA. Unmatched junction bases numbered 9, after V lost 3 bases and J lost 11 bases. The CDR3 coding sequence is TGCAGCGTTGATGGGGACAGCGGTTTGTACACCTTC. Protein product: CSVDGDSGLYTF. Using reference TRBV29-1 and TRBJ1-2 for the parts outside the CDR3, the full variable domain is SAVISQKPSRDICQRGTSLTIQCQVDSQVTMMFWYRQQPGQSLTLIATANQGSEATYESGFVIDKFPISRPNLTFSTLTVSNMSPEDSSIYLCSVDGDSGLYTFGSGTRLTVV.

This chain connects TRBV3-1 (or the pseudogene TRBV3-2) to TRBJ2-3, with 16 nucleotides matching TRBD2. This CDR3 is built from 16 residues. With V trimmed by 5 bases and J by 2 bases, 1 base remained unmatched. CDR1 is LGHDT, CDR2 YNNKEL, per germline (reference sequence). CDR3 amino acids: CASSGTSGRATDTQYF. In DNA form, the CDR3 reads TGTGCCAGCAGCGGGACTAGCGGGAGGGCCACAGATACGCAGTATTTT.

CDR3 in DNA: TGTGCCAGCAGTGAACGTCGGCGGGACTACAATGAGCAGTTCTTC. Protein sequence: CASSERRRDYNEQFF. V and J are TRBV2 and TRBJ2-1; possible D gene TRBD2, 6 bases. V gave up 2 bases and J gave up 3 bases, with 11 bases separating them. Germline CDR1 reads SNHLY; CDR2 reads FYNNEI. CDR3 size: 15 residues.

The sample holds a few counts of this clone. V gene TRBV10-1 combines with J gene TRBJ1-5; possible D gene TRBD1, 5 bases. The germline CDR1 and CDR2 sequences are WNHNN and SYGVQD (reference sequence). Trimming pared 2 bases from V and 6 bases from J, leaving 11 bases between. The CDR3 sequence is 14 residues long. The CDR3 reads CASSEGSGGQPQHF. The CDR3, as DNA: TGCGCCAGCAGTGAGGGCTCCGGGGGTCAGCCCCAGCATTTT.

CDR3 coding DNA: TGTGCCAGCAGTGCGGGGAGGGTGGCCTCCTACGAGCAGTACTTC. This sequence encodes CASSAGRVASYEQYF. This rearrangement joins TRBV6-4 to TRBJ2-7, with TRBD2 matching over 7 bases. Germline trimming cut 4 bases from V and 0 bases from J; bases unmatched to any gene: 6. Germline values: CDR1 MRHNA, CDR2 SNTAGT. The CDR3 runs to 15 residues.

This clone has just one count. The rearrangement joins TRBV18 to TRBJ2-7; D gene ambiguous. The length of the CDR3 is 16 residues. Germline CDR1 is KGHSH and CDR2 is LQKENI. V lost 5 bases and J lost 0, with 17 bases in between. In nucleotides, the CDR3 is TGTGCCAGCTCAGAACCCCCGCCCAGATCCTCCTACGAGCAGTACTTC. Translation gives CASSEPPPRSSYEQYF.

The V gene is TRBV3-1 (or the pseudogene TRBV3-2), the J gene TRBJ1-1; D call uncertain. Germline V gene lookup returns CDR1 LGHDT and CDR2 YNNKEL (reference sequence). CDR3 size: 14 residues. Trimming removed 4 bases from V and 5 bases from J, with 14 bases in between. As DNA, the CDR3 is TGTGCCAGCAGCCTCGAGTGGAGAGGTACTGAAGCTTTCTTT. This sequence encodes CASSLEWRGTEAFF.

V gene TRBV18 combines with J gene TRBJ1-3; perhaps TRBD1 as D (5 bases). The CDR3 runs 16 residues. Trimming stripped 2 bases from V and 0 bases from J, with 11 bases between. CDR1 and CDR2 from the germline V gene are KGHSH and LQKENI. Here the CDR3 reads CASSPVRANSGNTIYF. CDR3 sequence (DNA): TGTGCCAGCTCACCAGTCAGGGCGAACTCTGGAAACACCATATATTTT.

This sequence joins TRBV7-9 and TRBJ2-7; D perhaps matches TRBD1 (6 bases). This CDR3 comprises 13 residues. Trimming shortened V by 3 bases and J by 6 bases, and 12 bases separated the two germline ends. The germline CDR1 and CDR2 sequences are SEHNR and FQNEAQ (reference sequence). This CDR3 is CASSFRTAAEQYF. Here the CDR3 DNA reads TGTGCCAGCAGCTTCCGGACAGCGGCCGAGCAGTACTTC.

This sequence joins TRBV7-3 and TRBJ2-3; 7 bases fit TRBD1. V was clipped by 8 bases and J by 2 bases; unmatched bases: 10. The CDR3 covers 15 residues. Looked up from germline, CDR1 is SGHTA and CDR2 is FQGTGA. In nucleotides, the CDR3 is TGTGCCAGCCGTCAGGGGGAAGACTTCACAGATACGCAGTATTTT. Protein product: CASRQGEDFTDTQYF.

The chain employs TRBV28 and TRBJ2-7; D gene unclear. The CDR3 has 15 residues. The ends were cut back, 0 bases at V and 0 bases at J, with 9 bases in the middle. Germline loops: CDR1 MDHEN, CDR2 SYDVKM. The chain's CDR3 is CASSLWTAVSYEQYF. Here the CDR3 DNA reads TGTGCCAGCAGTTTATGGACCGCGGTCTCCTACGAGCAGTACTTC.

The chain joins TRBV3-1 (or the pseudogene TRBV3-2) to TRBJ1-3; tentative D call: TRBD1 (5 bases). CDR1 is LGHDT and CDR2 is YNNKEL in the germline V gene (reference sequence). This CDR3 is built from 17 residues. V lost 0 bases to trimming and J lost 0 bases, with 12 bases between them. CDR3 nucleotides: TGTGCCAGCAGCCAAGATTGGGGGGTCAGCTCTGGAAACACCATATATTTT. Translation: CASSQDWGVSSGNTIYF.

The chain carries TRBV28 and TRBJ2-2; 9 nucleotides agree with TRBD1. The trim removed 6 bases at V and 5 bases at J, leaving 7 bases unmatched. CDR3 length equals 15 residues. In germline, CDR1 is MDHEN, CDR2 SYDVKM. CDR3 in amino acids: CASSTGGAGTGELFF. DNA of the CDR3: TGTGCCAGCAGCACAGGGGGCGCGGGAACCGGGGAGCTGTTTTTT.

This clone was seen a single time. The chain carries TRBV3-1 (or the pseudogene TRBV3-2) and TRBJ2-7; tentative D call: TRBD1 (5 bases). The V and J ends lost 0 bases and 5 bases respectively, with 11 bases between them. Germline lookup yields CDR1 LGHDT and CDR2 YNNKEL (reference sequence). The CDR3 covers 14 residues. CDR3 nucleotide sequence: TGTGCCAGCAGCCAAGATCCAGGGAAGGACGAGCAGTACTTC. Translated: CASSQDPGKDEQYF.

The V gene is TRBV19, the J gene TRBJ2-6; maybe TRBD1 (6 bases). CDR1 and CDR2 (germline): LNHDA, SQIVND (reference sequence). The CDR3 runs 16 residues. V was trimmed by 5 bases and J by 2 bases, leaving 13 bases between them. CDR3 protein: CASSYTGKAGANVLTF. CDR3 DNA: TGTGCCAGTAGTTACACAGGGAAGGCTGGGGCCAACGTCCTGACTTTC. The variable domain in full, with the rest retrieved from reference TRBV19 and TRBJ2-6, is DGGITQSPKYLFRKEGQNVTLSCEQNLNHDAMYWYRQDPGQGLRLIYYSQIVNDFQKGDIAEGYSVSREKKESFPLTVTSAQKNPTAFYLCASSYTGKAGANVLTFGAGSRLTVL.

The chain couples TRBV27 to TRBJ2-3; no clear D gene. In germline, CDR1 is MNHEY, CDR2 SMNVEV (reference sequence). V was cut by 5 bases and J by 6 bases, with 9 bases left in between. The CDR3 contains 12 residues. The DNA for the CDR3 is TGTGCCAGCAGTGCAGGTGGGGATACGCAGTATTTT. Translated, it gives CASSAGGDTQYF.

The chain has TRBV2 and TRBJ2-5; a possible D gene is TRBD1 (6 bases). V shed 0 bases and J shed 2 bases, with 13 bases lying between them. Germline V gives CDR1 SNHLY, CDR2 FYNNEI. The CDR3 consists of 16 residues. The CDR3, as DNA: TGTGCCAGCAGTGAAGCGGGGGACACCTTACAAGAGACCCAGTACTTC. Protein: CASSEAGDTLQETQYF.

The chain recombines TRBV19 with TRBJ1-3; no clear D gene. The CDR3 totals 17 residues. The germline CDR1 and CDR2 sequences are LNHDA and SQIVND (reference sequence). V lost 5 bases to trimming and J lost 0 bases, with 17 bases between them. CDR3 amino acids: CASSLSGILSSGNTIYF. CDR3 sequence (DNA): TGTGCCAGTAGTCTCTCGGGGATCCTCAGCTCTGGAAACACCATATATTTT. Using reference TRBV19 and TRBJ1-3 for the parts outside the CDR3, the full variable domain is DGGITQSPKYLFRKEGQNVTLSCEQNLNHDAMYWYRQDPGQGLRLIYYSQIVNDFQKGDIAEGYSVSREKKESFPLTVTSAQKNPTAFYLCASSLSGILSSGNTIYFGEGSWLTVV.